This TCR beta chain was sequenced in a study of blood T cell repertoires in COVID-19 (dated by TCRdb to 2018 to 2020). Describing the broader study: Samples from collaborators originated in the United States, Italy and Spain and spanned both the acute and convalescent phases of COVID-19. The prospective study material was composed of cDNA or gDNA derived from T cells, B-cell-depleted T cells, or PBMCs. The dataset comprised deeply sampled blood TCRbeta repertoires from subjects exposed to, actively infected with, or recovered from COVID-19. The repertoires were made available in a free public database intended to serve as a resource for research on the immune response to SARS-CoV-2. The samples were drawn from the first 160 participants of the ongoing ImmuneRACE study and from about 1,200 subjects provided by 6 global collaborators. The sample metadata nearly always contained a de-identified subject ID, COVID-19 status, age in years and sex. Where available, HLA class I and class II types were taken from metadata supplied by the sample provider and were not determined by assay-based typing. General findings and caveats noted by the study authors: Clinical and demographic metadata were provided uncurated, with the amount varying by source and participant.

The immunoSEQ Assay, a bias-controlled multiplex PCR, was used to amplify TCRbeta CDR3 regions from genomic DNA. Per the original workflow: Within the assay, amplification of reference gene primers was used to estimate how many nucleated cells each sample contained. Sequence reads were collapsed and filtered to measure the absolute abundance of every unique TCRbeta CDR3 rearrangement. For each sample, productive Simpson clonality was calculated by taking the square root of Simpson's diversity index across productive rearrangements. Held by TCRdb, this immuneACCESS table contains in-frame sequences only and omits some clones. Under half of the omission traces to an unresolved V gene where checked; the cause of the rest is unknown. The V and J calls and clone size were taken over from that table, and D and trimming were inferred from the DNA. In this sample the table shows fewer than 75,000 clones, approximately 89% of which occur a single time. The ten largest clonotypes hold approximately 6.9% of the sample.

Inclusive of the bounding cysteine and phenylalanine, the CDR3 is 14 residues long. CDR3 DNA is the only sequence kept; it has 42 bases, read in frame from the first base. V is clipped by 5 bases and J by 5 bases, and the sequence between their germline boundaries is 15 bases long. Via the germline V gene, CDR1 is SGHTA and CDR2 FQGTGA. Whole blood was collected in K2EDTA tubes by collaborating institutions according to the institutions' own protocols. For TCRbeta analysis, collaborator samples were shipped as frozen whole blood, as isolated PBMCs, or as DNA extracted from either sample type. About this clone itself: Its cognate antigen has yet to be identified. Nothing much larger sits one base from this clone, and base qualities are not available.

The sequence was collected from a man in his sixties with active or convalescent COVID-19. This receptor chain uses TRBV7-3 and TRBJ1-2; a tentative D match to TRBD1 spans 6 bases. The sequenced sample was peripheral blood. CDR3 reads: CASSPQGRGYGYTF. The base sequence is TGTGCCAGCAGCCCACAGGGTCGTGGATATGGCTACACCTTC.